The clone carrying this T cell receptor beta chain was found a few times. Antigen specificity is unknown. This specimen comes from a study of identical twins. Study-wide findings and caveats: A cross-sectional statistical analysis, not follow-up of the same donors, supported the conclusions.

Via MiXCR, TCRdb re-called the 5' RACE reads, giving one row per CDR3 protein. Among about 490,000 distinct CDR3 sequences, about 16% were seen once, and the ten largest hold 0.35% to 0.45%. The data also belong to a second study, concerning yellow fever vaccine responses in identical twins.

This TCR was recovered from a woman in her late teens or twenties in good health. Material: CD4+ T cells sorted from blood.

CDR3 amino acids: CASRASGEPHNEQFF. The DNA of the CDR3 is TGTGCCAGCAGGGCCTCGGGGGAACCCCACAATGAGCAGTTCTTC. V usage is TRBV6-1 and J usage is TRBJ2-1; tentatively, D is TRBD2 (6 bases). Looked up from germline, CDR1 is MNHNS and CDR2 is SASEGT. The CDR3 has 15 amino acids. Trimming pared 6 bases from V and 5 bases from J, leaving 17 bases between.